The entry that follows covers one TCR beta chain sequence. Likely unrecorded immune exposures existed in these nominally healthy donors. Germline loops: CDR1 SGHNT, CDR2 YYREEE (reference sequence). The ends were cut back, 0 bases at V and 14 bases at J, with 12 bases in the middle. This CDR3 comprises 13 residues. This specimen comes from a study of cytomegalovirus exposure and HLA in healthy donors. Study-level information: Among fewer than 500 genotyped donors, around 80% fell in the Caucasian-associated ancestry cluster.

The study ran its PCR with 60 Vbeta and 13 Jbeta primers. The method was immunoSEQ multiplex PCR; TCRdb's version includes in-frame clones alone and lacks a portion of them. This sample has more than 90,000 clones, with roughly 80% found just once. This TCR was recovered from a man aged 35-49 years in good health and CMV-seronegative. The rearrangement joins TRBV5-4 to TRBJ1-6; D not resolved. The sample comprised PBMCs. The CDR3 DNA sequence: TGTGCCAGCAGCTTGGCGGCAGAGGATACCCTCCACTTT. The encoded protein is CASSLAAEDTLHF.